Listed below are T cell receptor beta chains from one sample, sequenced in a study of blood T cell repertoires in COVID-19. Libraries were prepared by immunoSEQ multiplex PCR; TCRdb keeps only in-frame clonotypes and omits some of them. Among 200,000 or so clones, 70% to 90% were seen once, and the ten largest hold 3% to 4%. The sequenced material came from peripheral blood. Every receptor here comes from a man in his 60s with acute or convalescent COVID-19. Each CDR3 is given with its conserved first and last residue. Fields, in order: J gene, D gene, clone size, V gene, CDR3 protein, CDR3 DNA. The D gene is left open where the match is weak. Clone size appears in some rows only: once, few, many, or a class for an expanded clone.

>TRBJ1-5|-|-|TRBV10-1
CASTGSGPQHF
TGCGCCAGCACGGGGTCTGGGCCCCAGCATTTT
>TRBJ2-1|-|-|TRBV3-1/TRBV3-2
CASSLGGKGEQFF
TGTGCCAGCAGCCTTGGGGGGAAGGGTGAGCAGTTCTTC
>TRBJ1-5|-|few|TRBV15
CATRPVGALNQPQHF
TGTGCCACCAGACCGGTTGGGGCCCTCAATCAGCCCCAGCATTTT
>TRBJ1-3|TRBD1|few|TRBV28
CASSSLTGVDGNTIYF
TGTGCCAGCAGTTCCCTCACAGGGGTCGATGGAAACACCATATATTTT
>TRBJ2-7|-|-|TRBV28
CASKLGHEQYF
TGTGCCAGCAAACTGGGCCACGAGCAGTACTTC
>TRBJ2-1|-|-|TRBV11-1
CASSPRGSVYNEQFF
TGTGCCAGCTCCCCCCGGGGGAGTGTCTACAATGAGCAGTTCTTC
>TRBJ2-1|-|-|TRBV12-3/TRBV12-4
CASRESGGEQFF
TGTGCCAGCAGAGAATCCGGGGGTGAGCAGTTCTTC
>TRBJ1-3|TRBD1|-|TRBV6-5
CASSSGQTSGNTIYF
TGTGCCAGCAGTTCGGGACAGACATCTGGAAACACCATATATTTT
>TRBJ2-1|TRBD1|-|TRBV29-1
CSVDRGSYNEQFF
TGCAGCGTGGACAGGGGATCCTACAATGAGCAGTTCTTC
>TRBJ1-2|-|-|TRBV7-9
CASSLASPNYGYTF
TGTGCCAGCAGCTTAGCCAGTCCTAACTATGGCTACACCTTC
>TRBJ1-5|-|-|TRBV2
CASRRTSPQHF
TGTGCCAGCAGGAGGACTTCGCCCCAGCATTTT
>TRBJ1-1|-|-|TRBV28
CASNVGGTEAFF
TGTGCCAGCAACGTGGGGGGCACTGAAGCTTTCTTT
>TRBJ2-3|-|-|TRBV24-1
CATSDRFANRDTQYF
TGTGCCACCAGTGACCGGTTCGCCAACAGAGATACGCAGTATTTT
>TRBJ2-2|TRBD1|-|TRBV19
CASSIAGGNTGELFF
TGTGCCAGTAGTATAGCAGGGGGCAACACCGGGGAGCTGTTTTTT
>TRBJ1-6|TRBD1|few|TRBV27
CASQDRAYNSPLHF
TGTGCCAGCCAGGACAGGGCCTATAATTCACCCCTCCACTTT
>TRBJ1-1|-|-|TRBV30
CAWFNQLTNTEAFF
TGTGCCTGGTTCAACCAACTGACAAACACTGAAGCTTTCTTT
>TRBJ2-4|-|-|TRBV2
CASSVSEAKNIQYF
TGTGCCAGCAGTGTAAGTGAGGCCAAAAACATTCAGTACTTC
>TRBJ1-3|-|-|TRBV6-5
CASGEGDTIYF
TGTGCCAGCGGGGAGGGAGACACCATATATTTT
>TRBJ2-2|-|many|TRBV25-1
CASRPTGNTGELFF
TGTGCCAGCAGACCAACAGGGAACACCGGGGAGCTGTTTTTT
>TRBJ1-5|-|-|TRBV6-5
CASSPKRGQPQHF
TGTGCCAGCAGTCCTAAGCGGGGTCAGCCCCAGCATTTT
>TRBJ1-6|TRBD1|-|TRBV7-2
CASSPYRGIRSPLHF
TGTGCCAGCAGCCCGTACAGGGGGATAAGGTCACCCCTCCACTTT
>TRBJ1-4|-|-|TRBV2
CASSQQGRINEKLFF
TGTGCCAGCAGTCAGCAGGGGCGGATTAATGAAAAACTGTTTTTT
>TRBJ2-6|TRBD2|-|TRBV6-5
CATGLAGSGANVLTF
TGTGCCACCGGACTAGCGGGATCTGGGGCCAACGTCCTGACTTTC
>TRBJ2-5|-|-|TRBV7-2
CASSFSGSQYF
TGTGCCAGCAGCTTTTCCGGGAGCCAGTACTTC
>TRBJ2-2|-|-|TRBV18
CASSLAGAGELFF
TGTGCCAGCTCCTTGGCCGGGGCCGGGGAGCTGTTTTTT
>TRBJ2-1|TRBD2|-|TRBV5-4
CASSSQGLVNNEQFF
TGTGCCAGCAGCTCCCAGGGACTAGTCAACAATGAGCAGTTCTTC